The 30 T cell receptor beta chains below come from one sample, sequenced in a study of CD4 and CD8 cells across lung adenocarcinoma regions (dated by TCRdb to the late 2010s). Library preparation used PCR. Sequenced using a HiSeq X Ten. TCRdb trimmed the raw reads at Q25, called clones with MiXCR and kept productive beta chains. Rows with a matching CDR3 protein are joined into one entry that keeps the most common DNA and genes. The sample table records thousands of distinct CDR3 sequences; about 61% of these occur just once. The top ten clones comprise about a sixth of the sample. Sequenced: CD4+ T cells from the center of a lung tumor. This sample's cell subset or site label indicates: tumor center region. These receptors originate from a male donor with lung adenocarcinoma. The CD4 and CD8 labels of this study may be unreliable.

This clonotype has just a few counts. This sequence joins TRBV12-3 or TRBV12-4 and TRBJ2-1, with TRBD2 identical over 8 bases. The CDR3 is made up of 16 amino acids. The trim removed 6 bases at V and 4 bases at J, leaving 11 bases unmatched. The DNA of the CDR3 is TGTGCCAGCAGGAAAAGGACTAGCTGGCAGTACAATGAGCAGTTCTTC. Translated: CASRKRTSWQYNEQFF.

The J gene is TRBJ2-2, the V gene TRBV6-1, with 10 bases aligning to TRBD1. CDR1 MNHNS and CDR2 SASEGT come from the germline V gene. V shed 5 bases, J shed 1 base, and the junction held 1 base outside the gene matches. The CDR3 runs to 15 residues. The chain's CDR3 is CASSRDRGNTGELFF. The CDR3 DNA follows: TGTGCCAGCAGTCGGGACAGGGGGAACACCGGGGAGCTGTTTTTT.

There are a few counts of this clonotype. The chain is built from TRBV6-1 and TRBJ2-2; 9 nucleotides agree with TRBD1. Germline CDR1 MNHNS, CDR2 SASEGT. V was clipped by 8 bases and J by 7 bases; unmatched bases: 8. This CDR3 is built from 14 residues. CDR3 nucleotides: TGTGCCAGCCGGACAGGGGTAGCGGGCGGGGAGCTGTTTTTT. It specifies CASRTGVAGGELFF.

On this clonotype itself: A much larger clonotype is one base distant, so this may be a read error. This sequence joins TRBV10-3 and TRBJ2-5; 11 nucleotides align to TRBD2. The CDR3 covers 16 residues. Germline CDR1 reads ENHRY; CDR2 reads SYGVKD. V dropped 10 bases and J dropped 11; count of bases not matched to a gene: 21. CDR3 sequence (DNA): TGTGCCACCCCAAGCCCTCCTAGCGGGGGGTACAATGAGCAGTACTTC. This gives the protein CATPSPPSGGYNEQYF.

J is TRBJ2-5 and V is TRBV6-1; TRBD1 is a possible D gene (6 bases). Germline lookup yields CDR1 MNHNS and CDR2 SASEGT. The CDR3 loop spans 15 amino acids. V gave up 6 bases and J gave up 5 bases, with 19 bases separating them. CDR3 nucleotide sequence: TGTGCCAGCAGACCCAGGGACACCCCGTTGGAGACCCAGTACTTC. Translation gives CASRPRDTPLETQYF.

The chain joins TRBV7-3 to TRBJ2-1; 9 bases align to TRBD2. With V trimmed by 5 bases and J by 7 bases, 6 bases remained unmatched. The CDR3 has 14 residues. Germline V gives CDR1 SGHTA, CDR2 FQGTGA. CDR3 nucleotides: TGTGCCAGCAGCGGGCGGGGGGGCTGGAATGAGCAGTTCTTC. Its translation: CASSGRGGWNEQFF.

This clonotype is labeled as medium-sized. The genes are TRBV27 and TRBJ1-1, with D perhaps TRBD1 (6 bases). V lost 3 bases and J lost 7, with 15 bases in between. Germline V lookup: CDR1 MNHEY, CDR2 SMNVEV (reference sequence). The CDR3 totals 14 residues. The CDR3 DNA is TGTGCCAGCAGTTTCGCGGGGGCGTTTAATGAAGCTTTCTTT. Protein sequence: CASSFAGAFNEAFF.

The chain links TRBV6-4 to TRBJ2-2; 12 bases agree with TRBD2. The trim removed 6 bases at V and 0 bases at J, leaving 5 bases unmatched. CDR1 and CDR2 (germline): MRHNA, SNTAGT. The length of the CDR3 is 17 residues. Here the CDR3 reads CASRRASGGANTGELFF. The CDR3 DNA reads TGTGCCAGCAGAAGAGCTAGCGGGGGGGCGAACACCGGGGAGCTGTTTTTT.

The chain recombines TRBV12-3 or TRBV12-4 with TRBJ2-5; 12 nucleotides match TRBD2. The DNA end is a closer match to TRBJ2-1, so the J assignment may be wrong. CDR3 length: 15 amino acids. CDR3 sequence reads: CASSPETSGRHEQFF. The CDR3 coding sequence is TGTGCCAGCAGCCCCGAGACTAGCGGGAGACATGAGCAGTTCTTC.

V usage is TRBV6-1 and J usage is TRBJ2-7; TRBD2 aligns across 11 bases. Germline V gene sequence: CDR1 MNHNS, CDR2 SASEGT. The CDR3 consists of 16 residues. Unmatched junction bases numbered 6, after V lost 4 bases and J lost 1 base. The CDR3 DNA sequence: TGTGCCAGCAGTGTTATGGGGACTAGCGGTTCCTACGAGCAGTACTTC. This translates into CASSVMGTSGSYEQYF.

The rearrangement links TRBV6-1 to TRBJ2-2; TRBD2 is a possible D gene (6 bases). Germline V CDR1 and CDR2: MNHNS, SASEGT. V was clipped by 4 bases and J by 7 bases, with 22 bases between them. The CDR3 sequence is 17 residues long. CDR3 DNA sequence: TGTGCCAGCAGTGTGACTAGACCGGGGGTAGGGAGCGGGGAGCTGTTTTTT. It yields the protein CASSVTRPGVGSGELFF.

This chain joins TRBV6-1 and TRBJ2-2; D is unclear. The J call may be faulty, since TRBJ1-5 better matches the DNA end. The length of the CDR3 is 13 residues. In germline, CDR1 is MNHNS, CDR2 SASEGT. The CDR3 DNA reads TGTGCCAGCAGTGAATCCCTCCATCAGCCCCAGCATTTT. The encoded protein is CASSESLHQPQHF.

J is TRBJ2-1 and V is TRBV6-1, with TRBD2 identical over 9 bases. The J segment lost 6 bases and the V segment lost 8 bases, leaving 8 bases of the junction unmatched. Per the germline V gene, CDR1 is MNHNS and CDR2 is SASEGT. This CDR3 region has 14 residues. CDR3 sequence: CASVTSGLSNEQFF. In DNA form, the CDR3 reads TGTGCCAGCGTGACTAGCGGATTATCCAATGAGCAGTTCTTC.

CDR3 protein: CATTAVGEQFF. The CDR3 DNA is TGTGCCACCACCGCCGTGGGGGAGCAGTTCTTC. The chain joins TRBV10-3 to TRBJ2-1, with D uncertain. From germline, CDR1 is ENHRY and CDR2 SYGVKD. This CDR3 has 11 amino acids. The ends were cut back, 10 bases at V and 10 bases at J, with 14 bases in the middle.

The chain joins TRBV7-2 to TRBJ2-3, with TRBD2 as a possible D gene (6 bases). Germline V gene lookup returns CDR1 SGHTA and CDR2 FQGNSA. CDR3 length: 14 residues. The ends were cut back, 5 bases at V and 1 base at J, with 10 bases in the middle. CDR3 bases: TGTGCCAGCAGCCAACTAGCAGGCACAGATACGCAGTATTTT. Translated, it gives CASSQLAGTDTQYF.

This clonotype came up a few times. The chain links TRBV3-1 to TRBJ1-2, with 9 nucleotides matching TRBD1. The CDR3 covers 14 residues. V shed 5 bases and J 12 bases; nucleotides not matched to a gene: 13. Germline lookup yields CDR1 LGHDT and CDR2 YNNKEL (reference sequence). CDR3 DNA: TGTGCCAGCAGCACACCGGGACAGGGCCTAAGTCACACCTTC. Its translation is CASSTPGQGLSHTF.

This clonotype was recorded a few times. The chain carries TRBV3-1 and TRBJ1-2; D remains unclear. Germline V gene data show CDR1 as LGHDT and CDR2 as YNNKEL (reference sequence). V lost 1 base to trimming and J lost 8 bases, with 5 bases between them. CDR3 length: 11 residues. The CDR3 DNA follows: TGTGCCAGCAGCCAAGTTTCCGGCTACACCTTC. Amino acids: CASSQVSGYTF.

Regarding this clonotype: The junction and the germline gene differ at one end; a read error may be behind it. J is TRBJ2-3 and V is TRBV6-8; D is possibly TRBD1 or TRBD2 (5 bases each). Near its end, the DNA agrees better with TRBJ2-7, so the J call may be wrong. The CDR3 is 14 amino acids. In germline, CDR1 is MNHGY, CDR2 SAAAGT. CDR3 loop: CGSTGQCGKNTQYF. CDR3 nucleotides: TGTGGCAGCACGGGGCAGTGCGGCAAAAACACGCAGTACTTC.

The chain employs TRBV6-5 and TRBJ2-7, with 9 bases that match TRBD1. After removal of 0 bases from V and 3 bases from J, the junction contained 15 bases not matched to a gene. Germline CDR1 is MNHEY and CDR2 is SVGAGI. The CDR3 totals 19 residues. In DNA, the CDR3 is TGTGCCAGCAGTTACTCGGGCTCAGGCAGCGGGACAGGGAGCTACGAGCAGTACTTC. The encoded protein is CASSYSGSGSGTGSYEQYF.

The CDR3 is CASRSEVLIHTDTQYF. CDR3 sequence (DNA): TGTGCCAGCAGGAGCGAGGTCCTGATCCACACAGATACGCAGTATTTT. The chain links TRBV6-1 to TRBJ2-3; the D is unclear. This CDR3 has 16 residues. V lost 6 bases and J 2 bases, leaving 18 bases between the germline ends. The V gene's germline CDR1 is MNHNS and CDR2 SASEGT.

Note on this clonotype: An end of the junction does not agree with germline; a read error may underlie this. The chain joins TRBV3-1 to TRBJ2-1, with 8 positions matching TRBD1. The CDR3 is 15 amino acids. Germline CDR1 reads LGHDT; CDR2 reads YNNKEL (reference sequence). CDR3 DNA sequence: TGTGCCAGCAGGGCGACAGGGGCCCAGAACAATGAGCAGTTATTC. It translates to CASRATGAQNNEQLF.

This clonotype is medium-sized in the sample. CDR3 nucleotide sequence: TGTGCCAGCAGCGACCGGGGACAGGGGAACTATGGCTACACCTTC. Its translation is CASSDRGQGNYGYTF. V is TRBV11-3 and J is TRBJ1-2; 10 positions agree with TRBD1. V lost 5 bases, J lost 2 bases, and 5 bases stayed unmatched. In germline, CDR1 is SGHNT, CDR2 YENEEA. The CDR3 covers 15 residues.

This clonotype has only one observation. One junction end disagrees with the germline gene, perhaps due to a read error. The chain links TRBV24-1 to TRBJ2-4; the D gene could be TRBD1 or TRBD2 (5 bases each). Per the germline V gene, CDR1 is KGHDR and CDR2 is SFDVKD. The CDR3 consists of 19 residues. The CDR3 spells CATSDPRGSGRWATNTQYF. In DNA form, the CDR3 reads TGTGCCACCAGTGACCCCCGTGGCTCGGGGCGGTGGGCCACAAACACTCAGTACTTC.

By share, this clonotype counts as medium-sized (0.01 to 0.1%). The gene calls are TRBV7-2 and TRBJ2-1; a possible D gene is TRBD1 (5 bases). The CDR3 is 13 residues long. V was trimmed by 2 bases and J by 7 bases, leaving 9 bases between them. Germline assignment: CDR1 SGHTA and CDR2 FQGNSA. This chain's CDR3 is CASSLQGRNEQFF. The CDR3 coding sequence is TGTGCCAGCAGCTTACAGGGAAGGAATGAGCAGTTCTTC.

The sample holds a few counts of this clonotype. V gene TRBV12-3 or TRBV12-4 combines with J gene TRBJ2-3; perhaps TRBD2 as D (6 bases). The CDR3 runs 16 residues. V was cut by 3 bases and J by 2 bases, with 15 bases left in between. DNA of the CDR3: TGTGCCAGCAGTTTTGGAAGTAGCGGCAACACAGATACGCAGTATTTT. Protein product: CASSFGSSGNTDTQYF.

Remarks on this clonotype: Compared with germline, one end of the junction differs, possibly owing to a read error. This chain links TRBV7-1 with TRBJ1-3, with D unclear. TRBV7-1 is an ORF, with its function uncertain. The CDR3 sequence is 13 residues long. For the CDR3, the DNA is TGTGACACGGCTCACCGGATCGGAAGAGCACACGTCTTT. Its protein is CDTAHRIGRAHVF.

This chain uses TRBV6-1 with TRBJ2-5; unclear D gene. The V and J ends lost 11 bases and 11 bases respectively, with 24 bases between them. There are 13 residues in the CDR3. Germline assignment: CDR1 MNHNS and CDR2 SASEGT. The CDR3 loop is CAFRHTYQEKQYF. The CDR3, as DNA: TGTGCCTTCCGGCACACCTACCAAGAGAAGCAGTACTTC.

CDR3 sequence reads: CASSWSSSGANVLTF. The DNA of the CDR3 is TGTGCCAGCAGTTGGAGTTCCTCTGGGGCCAACGTCCTGACTTTC. This chain connects TRBV6-5 to TRBJ2-6, with D uncertain. V lost 4 bases and J lost 0, with 7 bases in between. The CDR3 is made up of 15 amino acids. Germline CDR1 and CDR2: MNHEY and SVGAGI.

As concerns this clonotype: The conserved phenylalanine or tryptophan is not found at the CDR3 terminus, so this likely reflects a read error. This chain connects TRBV3-1 to TRBJ2-1; D is unresolved. Trimming removed 4 bases from V and 3 bases from J, with 1 base in between. The CDR3 length is 11 residues. In germline, CDR1 is LGHDT, CDR2 YNNKEL (reference sequence). CDR3 in DNA: TGTGCCAGCAGCCTCTACAATGAGCAGTTCTTA. It yields the protein CASSLYNEQFL.

V gene TRBV4-1 combines with J gene TRBJ2-2; TRBD2 is a possible D gene (5 bases). Germline CDR1 and CDR2: MGHRA and YSYEKL. This CDR3 has 14 residues. V was clipped by 1 base and J by 9 bases, with 12 bases between them. The CDR3 is CASSQGLRGRELFF. For the CDR3, the DNA is TGCGCCAGCAGCCAAGGACTACGCGGTCGGGAGCTGTTTTTT.